This T cell receptor beta chain originates from a study of shared clonotypes between healthy human individuals. There are 15 residues in the CDR3. Germline V lookup: CDR1 SGHNT, CDR2 YYREEE (reference sequence). V lost 2 bases to trimming and J lost 4 bases; unmatched junction nucleotides: 2. The repertoire was sequenced with immunoSEQ multiplex PCR; TCRdb's copy has only in-frame clones and lacks some. This table has about 690,000 clones, less than 95% appearing once. Sequences were obtained from memory CD8+ T cells from PBMCs. The subset here: CD45RO+ cells pooled with CCR7-negative TemRA cells. This receptor was taken from a man between 18 and 35 years old in good health. Some clones in this sample may be carry-over from other donors' samples. This chain uses TRBV5-4 with TRBJ2-1, with TRBD2 matching over 11 bases. CDR3 residues: CASSLTSGGYNEQFF. The CDR3 bases are TGTGCCAGCAGCTTAACTAGCGGGGGATACAATGAGCAGTTCTTC.